This is a list of T cell receptor beta chains from one sample in a study of Tregs in tolerant kidney transplant recipients. Measured with immunoSEQ multiplex PCR; TCRdb has only the in-frame clones, and not every one. The table has under 100,000 clones, roughly 92% seen once; the top ten hold 4.5% to 5%. Material for sequencing was CD8+ T cells from blood. These receptors were obtained from a human donor in good health. CDR3s include the opening cysteine and the closing phenylalanine or tryptophan. D genes are given only for firm matches. For some rows the clone size is stated as once, few or many, or as a class when expanded; others skip it.

cdr3_nt	cdr3_aa	d_call	v_call	clone_size	j_call
TGCGCCAGCAGCCTTAGAGACAGGGGGCTTAAGACCTACGAGCAGTACTTC	CASSLRDRGLKTYEQYF	TRBD1	TRBV4-1	-	TRBJ2-7
TGTGCCAGCAGCCCGACTTTAGACCCCCGGGAGACCCAGTACTTC	CASSPTLDPRETQYF	-	TRBV7-2	-	TRBJ2-5
TGTGCCAGCAGCCCCGTGGGCTATGGCTACACCTTC	CASSPVGYGYTF	-	TRBV27	-	TRBJ1-2
TGTGCCAGTAGTTCGACCGGGACTAGGGCTGATACGCAGTATTTT	CASSSTGTRADTQYF	TRBD2	TRBV19	-	TRBJ2-3
TGCGCCAGCAGCCAAGAGGGCAGATCCTACGAGCAGTACTTC	CASSQEGRSYEQYF	-	TRBV4-1	-	TRBJ2-7
TGTGCCAGCAGCGCGCGGGGAGGAGCTAGCGGGGGATCCTACGAGCAGTACTTC	CASSARGGASGGSYEQYF	TRBD2	TRBV7-9	-	TRBJ2-7
TGTGCCACCAGCAGAGCCGGACTAGCTGGGTACAATGAGCAGTTCTTC	CATSRAGLAGYNEQFF	TRBD2	TRBV15	-	TRBJ2-1
TGCGCCAGCAGTGAGTTTCGGGGCCCCCCCCGCAATGAGCAGTTCTTC	CASSEFRGPPRNEQFF	-	TRBV10-2	-	TRBJ2-1
TGTGCCAGCAGTGAGCCGGTTGGGAGAAACACCATATATTTT	CASSEPVGRNTIYF	-	TRBV2	-	TRBJ1-3
TGTGCCAGCAGCCCCTTTAACACCGGGGAGCTGTTTTTT	CASSPFNTGELFF	-	TRBV7-9	once	TRBJ2-2
TGCGCCAGCACCGGCGGGACTACCTACGAGCAGTACTTC	CASTGGTTYEQYF	TRBD2	TRBV5-1	once	TRBJ2-7
TGTGCCAGCTCACCAGAAAGCGGGGAGACCCAGTACTTC	CASSPESGETQYF	-	TRBV18	-	TRBJ2-5
TGTGCCAGCAGCGCGGACAGATACAATCAGCCCCAGCATTTT	CASSADRYNQPQHF	-	TRBV5-8	-	TRBJ1-5
TGTGCCAGCAGCCGCCCCGAAGGTCCCTACGAGCAGTACTTC	CASSRPEGPYEQYF	-	TRBV7-9	-	TRBJ2-7
TGTGCCAGCAGCGGACCGGACCCGGAGACCCAGTACTTC	CASSGPDPETQYF	-	TRBV9	-	TRBJ2-5
TGTGCCATCAGTGAAGGGTCCACAAACCAAGAGACCCAGTACTTC	CAISEGSTNQETQYF	-	TRBV10-3	-	TRBJ2-5
TGTGCCAGCAGCCAGTCGGCGGGGCGCGGCGGGAACACTGAAGCTTTCTTT	CASSQSAGRGGNTEAFF	-	TRBV21-1	-	TRBJ1-1
TGTGCCAGCAGATGGGGGCGCACAACTAATGAAAAACTGTTTTTT	CASRWGRTTNEKLFF	-	TRBV2	-	TRBJ1-4
TGTGCCAGCAGAGATGACAGGGGGAACACTGAAGCTTTCTTT	CASRDDRGNTEAFF	TRBD1	TRBV6-5	once	TRBJ1-1
TGTGCCAGTAGTATCACCTTTAGCGGGGGGGCCGGTCTCGGGCAGTTCTTC	CASSITFSGGAGLGQFF	TRBD2	TRBV19	-	TRBJ2-1
TGTGCCTGGAGTGTGGGGCTCGGCAATCAGCCCCAGCATTTT	CAWSVGLGNQPQHF	-	TRBV30	-	TRBJ1-5
TGCGCCAGCAGCCCATATTCAGGGGGCCCCTACGAGCAGTACTTC	CASSPYSGGPYEQYF	TRBD1	TRBV4-1	-	TRBJ2-7
TGTGCCAGCAGTGATAGGACAGGGCCAACCACCGGGGAGCTGTTTTTT	CASSDRTGPTTGELFF	TRBD1	TRBV27	once	TRBJ2-2
TGTGCCAGCAGTTACGGCGAGGGGGGCTACGAGCAGTACTTC	CASSYGEGGYEQYF	-	TRBV6-5	-	TRBJ2-7
TGTGCCAGCAGCGTAGACCAAACCTGGACTAGCGGCTACAATGAGCAGTTCTTC	CASSVDQTWTSGYNEQFF	TRBD2	TRBV9	-	TRBJ2-1
TGTGCTAGTGGTTGGGACAACACCTACGAGCAGTACTTC	CASGWDNTYEQYF	-	TRBV12-5	-	TRBJ2-7
TGTGCCAGCAGCTTAGAGCATGCGGGGGCCCACACCGGGGAGCTGTTTTTT	CASSLEHAGAHTGELFF	-	TRBV11-3	-	TRBJ2-2
TGTGCCAGCAGCTTAAGGGCTAGCGGGGGCGCGAACACCGGGGAGCTGTTTTTT	CASSLRASGGANTGELFF	TRBD2	TRBV7-3	-	TRBJ2-2
TGTGCCAGCAGCTTATCAACAGGGAGGTCAAGGGAGCAGTACTTC	CASSLSTGRSREQYF	-	TRBV7-9	-	TRBJ2-7
TGTGCCATCCCAAGGAGGGACGAGCAGTACTTC	CAIPRRDEQYF	-	TRBV7-9	-	TRBJ2-7